The 26 T cell receptor beta chains given below trace back to one sample, sequenced in a study of T cell responses to AZD1222 COVID-19 vaccine. Libraries were prepared by immunoSEQ multiplex PCR; TCRdb keeps only in-frame clonotypes and omits some of them. The sample shows around 190,000 clones, around 94% of them seen only once. The sequencing here drew on peripheral blood, taken 28 days after the second AZD1222 dose. The receptors here all came from an adult who received the AZD1222 COVID-19 vaccine.

The CDR3 is CASSPGQAHEQYF. As DNA, the CDR3 is TGTGCCAGCTCCCCGGGACAGGCCCACGAGCAGTACTTC. J is TRBJ2-7 and V is TRBV18, with TRBD1 matching over 8 bases. The junction had 6 bases not matched to a gene; V was cut back by 6 bases and J by 5 bases. CDR1 is KGHSH, CDR2 LQKENI, per germline. The CDR3 length is 13 residues.

This clone has only a few counts. The gene calls are TRBV6-5 and TRBJ1-3; D is ambiguous. The CDR3 spans 15 residues. Germline V gene data show CDR1 as MNHEY and CDR2 as SVGAGI. V was pared by 2 bases and J by 0 bases, with 8 bases between. CDR3 amino acids: CASSYGQLSGNTIYF. The CDR3, as DNA: TGTGCCAGCAGTTACGGGCAGCTCTCTGGAAACACCATATATTTT.

The chain uses TRBV18 and TRBJ1-6, with D possibly matching TRBD1 (6 bases). The CDR3 has 17 residues. The ends were cut back, 2 bases at V and 7 bases at J, with 18 bases in the middle. CDR1 is KGHSH, CDR2 LQKENI, per germline. The CDR3 DNA reads TGTGCCAGCTCACCAGGGGGCCCACTGGTAGCAAATTCACCCCTCCACTTT. This sequence encodes CASSPGGPLVANSPLHF.

The V and J genes are TRBV29-1 and TRBJ2-2, with D unresolved. The germline V and J ends were trimmed by 3 bases and 0 bases, with 8 bases remaining between them. CDR3 length: 14 amino acids. In germline, CDR1 is SQVTM, CDR2 ANQGSEA. CDR3 sequence (DNA): TGCAGCGTTGACCGGGTATCGAACACCGGGGAGCTGTTTTTT. Translating it yields CSVDRVSNTGELFF.

The rearrangement uses TRBV27 and TRBJ2-7; 14 bases are a match to TRBD2. The germline V gene encodes CDR1 MNHEY and CDR2 SMNVEV (reference sequence). V lost 4 bases and J lost 6; bases outside the gene matches: 5. The CDR3 totals 15 residues. The DNA of the CDR3 is TGTGCCAGCAGTTCGGGACTAGCGGGAGATTTCGAGCAGTACTTC. Translated, it gives CASSSGLAGDFEQYF.

The V gene is TRBV19, the J gene TRBJ1-5; TRBD1 matches 8 bases. The CDR3 totals 14 residues. J lost 4 bases, V lost 8 bases, and 7 bases had no gene match. CDR1 is LNHDA and CDR2 is SQIVND in the germline V gene (reference sequence). CDR3 amino acids: CASDQQGVNQPQHF. In DNA form, the CDR3 reads TGTGCCAGTGACCAACAGGGGGTAAATCAGCCCCAGCATTTT.

CDR3 coding DNA: TGTGCCAGCAGCTGGGGACAGGGAGAAAAACTGTTTTTT. It translates to CASSWGQGEKLFF. The V gene is TRBV5-4, the J gene TRBJ1-4; 9 bases are shared with TRBD1. Germline lookup yields CDR1 SGHNT and CDR2 YYREEE (reference sequence). V lost 3 bases to trimming and J lost 8 bases; unmatched junction nucleotides: 2. The CDR3 consists of 13 residues.

The V gene is TRBV28, the J gene TRBJ1-1; no clear D gene. Between the trimmed V and J ends, which lost 6 bases and 7 bases, there was a span of 12 bases. The length of the CDR3 is 12 residues. Germline V gene data show CDR1 as MDHEN and CDR2 as SYDVKM. The CDR3 loop reads CASRYDALEAFF. CDR3 bases: TGTGCCAGCAGGTACGATGCTCTTGAAGCTTTCTTT.

This chain uses TRBV6-1 with TRBJ1-1; D is unresolved. V was trimmed by 1 base and J by 11 bases, leaving 14 bases between them. Germline V gene lookup returns CDR1 MNHNS and CDR2 SASEGT. The CDR3 loop spans 13 amino acids. The CDR3 loop is CASSEDGRIRAFF. For the CDR3, the DNA is TGTGCCAGCAGTGAAGACGGGCGTATCAGGGCTTTCTTT.

The chain links TRBV2 to TRBJ2-2, with D possibly being TRBD1 or TRBD2 (5 bases each). V lost 1 base and J lost 5, with 8 bases in between. The V gene's germline CDR1 is SNHLY and CDR2 FYNNEI. CDR3 length equals 14 residues. The CDR3 here is CASSEERGTGELFF. CDR3 nucleotide sequence: TGTGCCAGCAGTGAAGAGAGGGGAACCGGGGAGCTGTTTTTT.

The rearrangement joins TRBV6-1 to TRBJ1-5, with 8 bases identical to TRBD1. There are 17 residues in the CDR3. Germline V gene sequence: CDR1 MNHNS, CDR2 SASEGT. The trim removed 2 bases at V and 1 base at J, leaving 7 bases unmatched. DNA of the CDR3: TGTGCCAGCAGTGAAAGGGCAGGGGGCGCGAGCAATCAGCCCCAGCATTTT. As protein: CASSERAGGASNQPQHF.

This clone was recorded once. The chain carries TRBV10-1 and TRBJ2-7, with D hard to call. Looked up from germline, CDR1 is WNHNN and CDR2 is SYGVQD (reference sequence). The CDR3 loop spans 14 amino acids. Trimming removed 8 bases from V and 3 bases from J, with 17 bases in between. The DNA for the CDR3 is TGCGCCAGCCATTCTTGGACCGCGGACTACGAGCAGTACTTC. It encodes CASHSWTADYEQYF.

Only one count was recorded for this clone. The chain recombines TRBV6-1 with TRBJ2-7; the match to TRBD2 covers 12 bases. The ends lost 4 bases at V and 6 bases at J; junction bases unmatched: 13. The CDR3 runs to 17 residues. Germline V gene sequence: CDR1 MNHNS, CDR2 SASEGT. In DNA form, the CDR3 reads TGTGCCAGCAGTGGACTAGCGGGAGAGGATCGACTACGCGAGCAGTACTTC. Translating it yields CASSGLAGEDRLREQYF.

V usage is TRBV20-1 and J usage is TRBJ2-5; no firm D call. The V end was cut by 1 base, the J end by 4 bases, with 1 base between. CDR1 and CDR2 from the germline V gene are DFQATT and SNEGSKA (reference sequence). The CDR3 is 10 amino acids. The CDR3 DNA is TGCAGTGCTAGAGGAGAGACCCAGTACTTC. It is translated as CSARGETQYF.

The rearrangement uses TRBV28 and TRBJ1-2; TRBD1 matches 9 bases. There are 14 residues in the CDR3. V shed 5 bases, J shed 0 bases, and the junction held 1 base outside the gene matches. The V gene's germline CDR1 is MDHEN and CDR2 SYDVKM. This CDR3 reads CASSGQGPNYGYTF. CDR3 DNA sequence: TGTGCCAGCAGTGGACAGGGGCCTAACTATGGCTACACCTTC.

The V call is TRBV18, the J call TRBJ2-2, with 11 positions matching TRBD1. The CDR3 length is 16 residues. The junction had 5 bases not matched to a gene; V was cut back by 3 bases and J by 5 bases. CDR1 and CDR2 (germline): KGHSH, LQKENI. CDR3 loop: CASSPSGTGGTGELFF. The CDR3 DNA is TGTGCCAGCTCACCTTCCGGGACAGGGGGTACCGGGGAGCTGTTTTTT.

Only a few counts were recorded for this clone. The rearrangement links TRBV6-6 to TRBJ1-6; D is ambiguous. Deletions cut 5 bases from V and 7 bases from J, with 15 bases between. CDR1 and CDR2 from the germline V gene are MNHNY and SVGAGI (reference sequence). There are 15 residues in the CDR3. Written as DNA, the CDR3 is TGTGCCAGCAGTACTCTCGGAGGAGGGAATTCACCCCTCCACTTT. Translating gives CASSTLGGGNSPLHF.

The V call is TRBV2, the J call TRBJ2-3; no reliable D call. Per germline, CDR1 SNHLY and CDR2 FYNNEI. The V end was cut by 2 bases, the J end by 6 bases, with 9 bases between. CDR3 size: 13 residues. This chain's CDR3 is CASSELNIDTQYF. DNA of the CDR3: TGTGCCAGCAGTGAACTAAATATTGATACGCAGTATTTT.

The chain recombines TRBV18 with TRBJ1-4; D is ambiguous. The germline V gene has CDR1 KGHSH and CDR2 LQKENI. The germline V and J ends were trimmed by 2 bases and 5 bases, with 12 bases remaining between them. The CDR3 totals 15 residues. CDR3 residues: CASSPTAGGNEKLFF. The DNA for the CDR3 is TGTGCCAGCTCACCAACCGCGGGTGGGAATGAAAAACTGTTTTTT.

The chain recombines TRBV6-2 or TRBV6-3 with TRBJ1-5, with 7 bases that match TRBD1. The V gene's germline CDR1 is MNHEY and CDR2 SVGEGT. The CDR3 spans 16 residues. J gave up 5 bases and V 5 bases, and 12 bases lay outside the gene matches. This chain's CDR3 is CASSDWDSQNHQPQHF. Here the CDR3 DNA reads TGTGCCAGCAGTGATTGGGACAGTCAGAACCATCAGCCCCAGCATTTT.

The rearrangement links TRBV9 to TRBJ1-1; D is unclear. Germline V gene data show CDR1 as SGDLS and CDR2 as YYNGEE. The CDR3 length is 11 residues. Trimming cost V 4 bases and J 5 bases, with 6 bases left between them. CDR3 nucleotides: TGTGCCAGCAGCTCTGGTACTGAAGCTTTCTTT. Its protein product is CASSSGTEAFF.

This clone was detected only once. CDR3 in DNA: TGTGCCAGCAGCTTGGCCGGGACAGGGGTCACGTCTCGGGGCTACACCTTC. It specifies CASSLAGTGVTSRGYTF. V gene TRBV5-5 combines with J gene TRBJ1-2, with 10 bases fitting TRBD1. The ends lost 0 bases at V and 8 bases at J; junction bases unmatched: 13. Germline V gene sequence: CDR1 SGHKS, CDR2 YYEKEE (reference sequence). This CDR3 has 17 amino acids.

This clone has just one count. This chain uses TRBV4-1 with TRBJ2-2; 9 positions match TRBD2. CDR3 size: 17 residues. The trim removed 4 bases at V and 4 bases at J, leaving 10 bases unmatched. Germline V gene lookup returns CDR1 MGHRA and CDR2 YSYEKL. CDR3 in amino acids: CASSPYFGTSSTGELFF. The CDR3 DNA sequence: TGCGCCAGCAGCCCGTATTTTGGGACTAGCAGCACCGGGGAGCTGTTTTTT.

This CDR3 reads CASSEGGTPYEQYF. The CDR3 bases are TGTGCCAGCAGCGAGGGGGGGACCCCCTACGAGCAGTACTTC. V usage is TRBV9 and J usage is TRBJ2-7; TRBD2 is a possible D gene (7 bases). V shed 3 bases and J shed 2 bases, with 12 bases lying between them. Germline lookup yields CDR1 SGDLS and CDR2 YYNGEE. CDR3 size: 14 residues.

The chain recombines TRBV6-5 with TRBJ2-7, with unresolved D. V gave up 2 bases and J gave up 2 bases, with 7 bases separating them. The CDR3 is 13 residues long. Looked up from germline, CDR1 is MNHEY and CDR2 is SVGAGI. CDR3 coding DNA: TGTGCCAGCAGTTACCGGGCGACCTACGAGCAGTACTTC. The encoded protein is CASSYRATYEQYF.

The rearrangement links TRBV18 to TRBJ1-1, with TRBD1 as a possible D gene (6 bases). V shed 5 bases and J shed 1 base, with 14 bases lying between them. CDR1 KGHSH and CDR2 LQKENI come from the germline V gene. The CDR3 runs 15 residues. CDR3 sequence reads: CASSTIGTRNTEAFF. The CDR3 DNA reads as TGTGCCAGCTCAACAATCGGGACAAGGAACACTGAAGCTTTCTTT.